This T cell receptor beta chain was found in a study of a mutant IDH1 vaccine in newly diagnosed glioma. Study background: Earlier care involved radiotherapy, temozolomide, or both, and the majority received both. V12 fell at week 35 and V13, the study end, at week 47. Findings of the study overall: Pseudoprogression appears to have had no connection to changes in top peripheral T cell clonotypes.

This clone was detected only a few times. Its antigen remains unidentified. Sample time point: week 47, end of study. The vaccine gave 300 ug of a 20-mer mutant IDH1 peptide subcutaneously per dose. During weeks 1, 3, 5, 7, 11, 15, 19 and 23, patients received eight vaccinations. Generated by immunoSEQ multiplex PCR, the TCRdb table keeps only in-frame clones and is missing some. The sample contains tens of thousands of clones, about 61% of which appear only once. This CDR3 comprises 16 residues. Germline CDR1 reads LNHDA; CDR2 reads SQIVND (reference sequence). Trimming took 0 bases from V and 4 from J, leaving 12 bases between them.

This receptor was obtained from a man aged 35 to 55 with glioma. Some clones in this sample may be carry-over from other donors' samples. Sequencing was performed on peripheral blood mononuclear cells (PBMCs), taken from a glioma patient whose treatment included an IDH1 peptide vaccine. The genes are TRBV19 and TRBJ2-2; D unclear. The DNA of the CDR3 is TGTGCCAGTAGTATAGACCTGGGCGTCCGCACCGGGGAGCTGTTTTTT. It yields the protein CASSIDLGVRTGELFF.